The T cell receptor beta chain under discussion was sequenced for a study of shared clonotypes between healthy human individuals. The overall study: Participating donors consisted of two women and a few men aged 18 to 49. Study-level findings and limits: Against clonotypes common to all four donors, non-shared ones had lower generation probabilities. Researchers sampled only blood; tissue repertoires likely differ.

The CDR3 is made up of 14 amino acids. V dropped 7 bases and J dropped 2 bases, with 16 bases sitting between them. The germline V gene has CDR1 SGHDT and CDR2 YYEEEE. Turning to this clone: Its cognate antigen is unknown.

For every subset, genomic DNA was evenly distributed across several immunoSEQ plates. Profiling relied on immunoSEQ multiplex PCR, and the TCRdb table lists in-frame clones only, not all of them. The sample has roughly 86,000 clones; approximately 63% are singletons. The sequenced material came from memory CD8+ T cells sorted from blood. Subset of the sample: CD45RO+ cells pooled with CCR7-negative TemRA cells. V and J are TRBV5-6 and TRBJ2-7; the D is unclear. This sequence was found in a man between 25 and 39 years old in good health. The CDR3 coding sequence is TGTGCCAGCGCCCCACCCGGCCAGACCTACGAGCAGTACTTC. Its translation: CASAPPGQTYEQYF.